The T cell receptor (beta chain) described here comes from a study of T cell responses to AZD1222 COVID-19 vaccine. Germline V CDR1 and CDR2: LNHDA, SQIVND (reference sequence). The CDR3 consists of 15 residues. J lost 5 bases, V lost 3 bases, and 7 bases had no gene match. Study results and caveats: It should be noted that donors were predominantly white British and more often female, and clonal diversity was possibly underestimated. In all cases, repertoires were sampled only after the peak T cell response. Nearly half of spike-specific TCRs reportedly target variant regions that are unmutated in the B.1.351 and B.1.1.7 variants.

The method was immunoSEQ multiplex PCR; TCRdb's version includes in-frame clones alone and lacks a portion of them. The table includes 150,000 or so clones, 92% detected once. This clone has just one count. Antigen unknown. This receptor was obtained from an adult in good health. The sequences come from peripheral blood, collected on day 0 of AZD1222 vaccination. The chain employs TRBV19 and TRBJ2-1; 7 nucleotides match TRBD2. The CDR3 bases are TGTGCCAGTAGTATGGCGGCTAGCGGCGACAATGAGCAGTTCTTC. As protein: CASSMAASGDNEQFF.